This T cell receptor (beta chain) was found in a study of shared clonotypes between healthy human individuals. TCRdb's table, derived via immunoSEQ multiplex PCR, lists solely in-frame clones and lacks some. The data show roughly 590,000 clones, with about 95% seen just once and over 0.09% held by the top ten. Naive CD8 isolation took CD45RO-negative cells positively selected for CCR7 and excluded terminally differentiated effector memory CD45RA+ cells. J was trimmed by 5 bases and V by 5 bases; bases with no gene match: 9. Germline CDR1 reads MDHEN; CDR2 reads SYDVKM. The CDR3 contains 15 residues. The J gene is TRBJ1-5, the V gene TRBV28; 7 bases map to TRBD1. This receptor was identified in a woman younger than 45 in good health. Sequencing input: naive CD8+ T cells sorted from blood. The DNA for the CDR3 is TGTGCCAGCAGTGCTGCCGGGACAGCTGATCAGCCCCAGCATTTT. This codes for CASSAAGTADQPQHF.